This T cell receptor beta chain emerged from a study of blood T cell repertoires in COVID-19. TCRdb keeps only in-frame clones here, not all; method: immunoSEQ multiplex PCR. The data show 360,000 or so clones, 80% to 85% seen once. The CDR3 is made up of 14 amino acids. V gave up 6 bases and J gave up 6 bases; unmatched junction bases: 6. Germline CDR1 reads SGHTA; CDR2 reads FQGNSA. The clonotype was recovered from a woman in her forties or fifties who had recovered from COVID-19. Sequencing was performed on PBMCs or T cells enriched from blood (not recorded which). The gene calls are TRBV7-2 and TRBJ2-2; 8 bases line up with TRBD1. The CDR3 spells CASRDREVAGELFF. Written as DNA, the CDR3 is TGTGCCAGCAGGGACAGGGAGGTGGCCGGGGAGCTGTTTTTT.